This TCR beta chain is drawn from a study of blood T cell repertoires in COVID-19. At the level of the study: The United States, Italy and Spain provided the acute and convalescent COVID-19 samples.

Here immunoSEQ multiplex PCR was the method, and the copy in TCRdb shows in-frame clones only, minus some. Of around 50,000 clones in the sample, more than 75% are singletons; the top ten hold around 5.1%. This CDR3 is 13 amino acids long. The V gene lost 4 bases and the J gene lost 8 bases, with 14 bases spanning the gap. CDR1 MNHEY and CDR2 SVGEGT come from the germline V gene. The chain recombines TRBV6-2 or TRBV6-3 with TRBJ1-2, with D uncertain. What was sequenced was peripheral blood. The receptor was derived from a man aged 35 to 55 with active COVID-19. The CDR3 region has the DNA TGTGCCAGCAGTTCGGTGGGGAGTGGGGGCTACACCTTC. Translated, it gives CASSSVGSGGYTF.